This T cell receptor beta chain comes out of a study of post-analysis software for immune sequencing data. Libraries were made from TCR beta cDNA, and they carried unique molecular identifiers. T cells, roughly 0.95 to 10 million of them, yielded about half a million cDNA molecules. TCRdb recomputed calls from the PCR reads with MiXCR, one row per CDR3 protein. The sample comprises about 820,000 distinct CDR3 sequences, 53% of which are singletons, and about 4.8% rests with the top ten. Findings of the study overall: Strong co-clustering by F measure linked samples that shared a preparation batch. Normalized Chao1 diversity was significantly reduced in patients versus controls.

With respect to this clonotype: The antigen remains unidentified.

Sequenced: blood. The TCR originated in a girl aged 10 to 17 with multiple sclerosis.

CDR3 nucleotide sequence: TGCGCCAGCAGCTGGGCACAGGTGTGGGATGAGCAGTTCTTC. It translates to CASSWAQVWDEQFF. The rearrangement uses TRBV5-1 and TRBJ2-1, with a weak D call TRBD1 (5 bases). Germline CDR1 reads SGHRS; CDR2 reads YFSETQ. With 3 bases removed from V and 8 bases from J, the gap between germline ends came to 15 bases. This CDR3 is built from 14 residues. The whole variable domain, remainder taken from reference TRBV5-1 and TRBJ2-1, is KAGVTQTPRYLIKTRGQQVTLSCSPISGHRSVSWYQQTPGQGLQFLFEYFSETQRNKGNFPGRFSGRQFSNSRSEMNVSTLELGDSALYLCASSWAQVWDEQFFGPGTRLTVL.